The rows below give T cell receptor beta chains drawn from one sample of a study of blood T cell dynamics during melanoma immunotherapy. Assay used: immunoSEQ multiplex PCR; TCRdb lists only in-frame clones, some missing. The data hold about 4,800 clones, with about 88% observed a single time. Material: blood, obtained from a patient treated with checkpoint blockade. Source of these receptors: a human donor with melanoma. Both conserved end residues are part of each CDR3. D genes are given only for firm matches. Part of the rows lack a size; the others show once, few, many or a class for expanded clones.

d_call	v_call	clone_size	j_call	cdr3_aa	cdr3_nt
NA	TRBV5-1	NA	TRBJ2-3	CASSLEGTDTQYF	TGCGCCAGCAGCTTGGAAGGGACAGATACGCAGTATTTT
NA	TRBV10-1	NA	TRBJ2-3	CASSDGRGGRLDTQYF	TGCGCCAGCAGTGACGGCAGGGGGGGTCGATTAGATACGCAGTATTTT
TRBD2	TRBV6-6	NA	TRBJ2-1	CASSPPGRIGDEQFF	TGTGCCAGCAGTCCCCCCGGGAGGATTGGCGATGAGCAGTTCTTC
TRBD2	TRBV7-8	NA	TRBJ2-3	CASSLGLAGGTDTQYF	TGTGCCAGCAGCTTAGGACTAGCGGGAGGCACAGATACGCAGTATTTT
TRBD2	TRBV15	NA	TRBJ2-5	CATSSTTGTSGRGETQYF	TGTGCCACCAGCAGTACCACCGGGACTAGCGGGAGAGGAGAGACCCAGTACTTC
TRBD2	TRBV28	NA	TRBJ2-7	CASSLLTGGVREQYF	TGTGCCAGCAGTTTGCTCACGGGAGGAGTGCGCGAGCAGTACTTC
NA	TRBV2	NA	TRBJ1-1	CASSDWGSTEAFF	TGTGCCAGCAGTGATTGGGGATCGACTGAAGCTTTCTTT
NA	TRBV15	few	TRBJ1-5	CATSSEVGQPQHF	TGTGCCACCAGCTCCGAGGTAGGTCAGCCCCAGCATTTT
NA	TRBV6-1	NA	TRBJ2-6	CASSPWGANVLTF	TGTGCCAGCAGTCCTTGGGGGGCCAACGTCCTGACTTTC
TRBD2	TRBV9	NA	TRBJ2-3	CASSVGITSDTDTQYF	TGTGCCAGCAGCGTAGGGATAACTAGCGATACAGATACGCAGTATTTT
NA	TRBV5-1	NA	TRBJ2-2	CASSFSTDTGELFF	TGCGCCAGCAGCTTCTCTACTGATACCGGGGAGCTGTTTTTT